This T cell receptor (beta chain) stems from a study of blood T cell repertoires in COVID-19 (dated by TCRdb to 2018 to 2020). Broadly, across the study: Collaborator samples came from the United States, Italy and Spain and covered acute and convalescent phases of COVID-19. The prospective study material was composed of cDNA or gDNA derived from T cells, B-cell-depleted T cells, or PBMCs. Deeply sampled blood TCRbeta repertoires from subjects exposed to, actively infected with, or recovered from COVID-19 were included in the dataset. A freely available public database, intended as a resource for researchers studying the immune response to SARS-CoV-2, is where the repertoires were released. The samples were drawn from the first 160 participants of the ongoing ImmuneRACE study and from over a thousand subjects provided by 6 global collaborators. Sample metadata almost always included a de-identified subject ID, COVID-19 status, age in years and sex. Where available, HLA class I and class II types were taken from metadata supplied by the sample provider and were not determined by assay-based typing.

V has 2 bases trimmed and J has 11 bases trimmed; junction bases matching no gene number 3. The CDR3 runs 12 residues from the cysteine to the phenylalanine. The DNA shown is the 36-base CDR3, in frame from base 1. Looking up the germline V gene yields CDR1 KGHSH and CDR2 LQKENI. The research as a whole found: The quantity of clinical and demographic metadata differed by source and by participant and was supplied without curation.

TCRbeta CDR3 regions were amplified from genomic DNA by means of the immunoSEQ Assay, a bias-controlled multiplex PCR. Per the source publication's procedure: Within the assay, amplification of reference gene primers was used to estimate how many nucleated cells each sample contained. To quantify the absolute abundance of each unique TCRbeta CDR3 rearrangement, sequence reads were collapsed and filtered. For each sample, productive Simpson clonality was calculated as the square root of Simpson's diversity index over productive rearrangements. Sourced from immuneACCESS, this table was stored by TCRdb with only in-frame sequences that have V and J called. A share of the clones is absent; for the studies checked, an unresolved V gene accounts for under half, and the remainder has no known explanation. V and J calls and clone size are given by that table; D and trimming were obtained from the DNA. This sample lists some 100,000 clones; almost 80% were detected once. Around 10% of the sample is taken by the ten largest.

Comment on this clone: No antigen is known for it. One base away there is no much larger clone; base qualities are not given.

Collaborating institutions collected whole blood in K2EDTA tubes following their own protocols. For TCRbeta analysis, collaborators shipped samples as frozen whole blood, isolated PBMCs, or DNA extracted from either of those sample types. The sequence was obtained from a woman aged 70-85 years with acute or convalescent COVID-19. The chain is encoded by TRBV18 joined to TRBJ1-2; 9 bases in the junction line up with TRBD1. The specimen was peripheral blood. The base sequence is TGTGCCAGCTCACCATTGGGACAGGGTTACACCTTC. Its amino acids are CASSPLGQGYTF.